These 27 T cell receptor beta chains originate from one sample sequenced in a study of breast tumors, draining lymph nodes, adjacent tissues. MiXCR, applied by TCRdb to the multiplex PCR reads, yields one record per CDR3 protein. The sample lists about 100,000 distinct CDR3 sequences, 21% occurring once. Breast cancer patients provided tissue from their axillary draining lymph nodes. The sequencing sample was made of axillary lymph node tissue. The receptors originated from a female donor with breast cancer. Some clones in this sample may be carry-over from other donors' samples.

Many counts were recorded for this clonotype. The chain carries TRBV6-1 and TRBJ2-7; the D gene could be TRBD1 or TRBD2 (5 bases each). The CDR3 runs to 15 residues. CDR1 and CDR2 from the germline V gene are MNHNS and SASEGT. V lost 9 bases, J lost 1 base, and 19 bases lay in between. The CDR3 spells CASKPSRDGSYEQYF. The DNA for the CDR3 is TGTGCCAGTAAACCTTCCCGGGACGGATCCTACGAGCAGTACTTC.

This clonotype was seen at least ten times. This chain links TRBV3-1 with TRBJ1-3; D remains ambiguous. Trimming cost V 5 bases and J 0 bases, with 11 bases left between them. The CDR3 length is 15 residues. Looked up from germline, CDR1 is LGHDT and CDR2 is YNNKEL (reference sequence). For the CDR3, the DNA is TGTGCCAGCAGCTTCGACGGGAACTCTGGAAACACCATATATTTT. The encoded protein is CASSFDGNSGNTIYF. Full variable domain (missing parts from reference TRBV3-1 and TRBJ1-3): DTAVSQTPKYLVTQMGNDKSIKCEQNLGHDTMYWYKQDSKKFLKIMFSYNNKELIINETVPNRFSPKSPDKAHLNLHINSLELGDSAVYFCASSFDGNSGNTIYFGEGSWLTVV.

This clonotype appeared many times. The V call is TRBV4-1, the J call TRBJ1-5; the D gene is possibly TRBD1 (5 bases). Trimming shortened V by 3 bases and J by 4 bases, and 10 bases separated the two germline ends. The V gene's germline CDR1 is MGHRA and CDR2 YSYEKL. The CDR3 covers 14 residues. CDR3 sequence: CASSHGGLNQPQHF. As DNA, the CDR3 is TGCGCCAGCAGCCACGGGGGATTAAATCAGCCCCAGCATTTT.

This clonotype has ten or more counts. J is TRBJ2-7 and V is TRBV2; TRBD1 agrees at 7 bases. The CDR3 is 15 residues long. The germline V gene has CDR1 SNHLY and CDR2 FYNNEI. V lost 6 bases and J lost 1; bases outside the gene matches: 9. The CDR3 region has the DNA TGTGCCAGCAGACTACGACAGGGAGTGTCCTACGAGCAGTACTTC. Residues: CASRLRQGVSYEQYF.

This clonotype was detected ten times or more. This sequence joins TRBV11-1 and TRBJ1-6; the D is unclear. This CDR3 comprises 15 residues. The germline V and J ends were trimmed by 2 bases and 8 bases, with 13 bases remaining between them. Per the germline V gene, CDR1 is SGHAT and CDR2 is FQDESV (reference sequence). The CDR3 here is CASSLRPFGDSPLHF. Written as DNA, the CDR3 is TGTGCCAGCAGCTTACGGCCGTTCGGGGATTCACCCCTCCACTTT. The whole variable domain, filled in from reference TRBV11-1 and TRBJ1-6, reads EAEVAQSPRYKITEKSQAVAFWCDPISGHATLYWYRQILGQGPELLVQFQDESVVDDSQLPKDRFSAERLKGVDSTLKIQPAELGDSAMYLCASSLRPFGDSPLHFGNGTRLTVT.

This clonotype appeared many times. The V and J genes are TRBV30 and TRBJ2-1; no reliable D call. The CDR3 runs to 14 residues. Germline assignment: CDR1 GTSNPN and CDR2 SVGIG (reference sequence). The ends were cut back, 0 bases at V and 4 bases at J, with 10 bases in the middle. CDR3 nucleotide sequence: TGTGCCTGGAGTGTACTCTCCTCATACAATGAGCAGTTCTTC. Protein: CAWSVLSSYNEQFF.

This clonotype has a single count. Relative to the germline gene, one junction end is altered; a read error may explain this. This rearrangement joins TRBV7-9 to TRBJ1-2, with 10 bases matching TRBD1. CDR1 and CDR2 (germline): SEHNR, FQNEAQ (reference sequence). The CDR3 runs to 16 residues. The DNA of the CDR3 is TGTGCCAGCGGCTTAGCTGGCGACAGGGGGCAGGTTGGCTACACCTTC. This codes for CASGLAGDRGQVGYTF. The entire variable domain, with the rest obtained from reference TRBV7-9 and TRBJ1-2, is as follows: DTGVSQNPRHKITKRGQNVTFRCDPISEHNRLYWYRQTLGQGPEFLTYFQNEAQLEKSRLLSDRFSAERPKGSFSTLEIQRTEQGDSAMYLCASGLAGDRGQVGYTFGSGTRLTVV.

There are many counts of this clonotype. The V call is TRBV2, the J call TRBJ1-6; TRBD1 matches 8 bases. The CDR3 extends over 16 amino acids. With 7 bases clipped from V and 7 bases from J, the junction kept 12 bases outside the gene matches. Germline CDR1 reads SNHLY; CDR2 reads FYNNEI. In DNA, the CDR3 is TGTGCCAGCATCGTGGACTCAGGGGGCCTGAATTCACCCCTCCACTTT. Encoded protein: CASIVDSGGLNSPLHF.

This clonotype was seen ten or more times. The chain employs TRBV5-5 and TRBJ2-3; D unclear. From germline, CDR1 is SGHKS and CDR2 YYEKEE (reference sequence). There are 14 residues in the CDR3. Deletions cut 3 bases from V and 8 bases from J, with 16 bases between. Written as DNA, the CDR3 is TGTGCCAGCAGCTACCAGGAGTCCTTTTCTACGCAGTATTTT. Translated: CASSYQESFSTQYF.

To note about this clonotype: A much larger clone lies a single base off, so this may be a read error. This chain links TRBV9 with TRBJ2-2; tentatively, D is TRBD2 (5 bases). CDR3 length: 12 residues. The V gene's germline CDR1 is SGDLS and CDR2 YYNGEE. The CDR3 loop is CASGTRTGEPFF. CDR3 bases: TGTGCCAGCGGCACACGGACCGGGGAGCCGTTTTTT.

Remarks on this clonotype: This may be a read error, as it is one base from a much larger clone. CDR3 residues: CSVRLASNTDTQYF. CDR3 coding DNA: TGCAGCGTCCGACTAGCCTCTAACACAGATACGCAGTATTTT. J is TRBJ2-3 and V is TRBV29-1; 7 nucleotides agree with TRBD2. V lost 6 bases and J lost 2; bases outside the gene matches: 8. Germline CDR1 reads SQVTM; CDR2 reads ANQGSEA. There are 14 residues in the CDR3.

This clonotype was seen at least ten times. The chain has TRBV20-1 and TRBJ2-3; the match to TRBD2 covers 12 bases. V gave up 6 bases and J gave up 1 base; unmatched junction bases: 2. The CDR3 loop spans 14 amino acids. Germline lookup yields CDR1 DFQATT and CDR2 SNEGSKA (reference sequence). The CDR3 region has the DNA TGCAGTGCGCGACTAGCGGGGGGCACAGATACGCAGTATTTT. This encodes CSARLAGGTDTQYF.

This clonotype has at least ten counts. The chain joins TRBV4-2 to TRBJ2-2, with TRBD2 matching 9 bases. V shed 0 bases and J 1 base; nucleotides not matched to a gene: 0. The CDR3 consists of 16 residues. CDR1 and CDR2 (germline): LGHNA, YNFKEQ. The chain's CDR3 is CASSQEAGGNTGELFF. CDR3 nucleotides: TGTGCCAGCAGCCAAGAAGCGGGAGGGAACACCGGGGAGCTGTTTTTT.

J is TRBJ2-2 and V is TRBV5-4; TRBD2 matches at 9 bases. This CDR3 contains 16 residues. Germline V gene sequence: CDR1 SGHNT, CDR2 YYREEE (reference sequence). V was pared by 4 bases and J by 1 base, with 5 bases of the junction left unmatched. This CDR3 reads CASSKGLAKNTGELFF. The DNA for the CDR3 is TGTGCCAGCAGCAAGGGACTAGCAAAGAACACCGGGGAGCTGTTTTTT.

This clonotype was picked up many times. This chain uses TRBV12-3 or TRBV12-4 with TRBJ1-5, with D possibly matching TRBD1 (6 bases). V was pared by 3 bases and J by 4 bases, with 10 bases between. The CDR3 consists of 14 residues. In DNA, the CDR3 is TGTGCCAGCAGTTTGGGGACACTTAATCAGCCCCAGCATTTT. It codes for CASSLGTLNQPQHF.

The chain carries TRBV29-1 and TRBJ1-1; 8 bases agree with TRBD1. The CDR3 length is 13 residues. J gave up 4 bases and V 6 bases, and 7 bases lay outside the gene matches. Per the germline V gene, CDR1 is SQVTM and CDR2 is ANQGSEA. CDR3 loop: CSVDRGVSTEAFF. Written as DNA, the CDR3 is TGCAGCGTAGACAGGGGAGTGAGCACTGAAGCTTTCTTT.

This clonotype occurred many times. The chain links TRBV2 to TRBJ1-4; D is possibly TRBD1 (5 bases). From germline, CDR1 is SNHLY and CDR2 FYNNEI. The V end was cut by 3 bases, the J end by 5 bases, with 10 bases between. The CDR3 is 14 residues long. The CDR3 loop reads CASSEGPSNEKLFF. CDR3 coding DNA: TGTGCCAGCAGTGAGGGACCTTCGAATGAAAAACTGTTTTTT.

In this sample, this clonotype turned up many times. This rearrangement joins TRBV20-1 to TRBJ2-7; 11 bases are a match to TRBD2. V was pared by 5 bases and J by 4 bases, with 7 bases of the junction left unmatched. CDR3 length: 14 amino acids. CDR1 is DFQATT, CDR2 SNEGSKA, per germline (reference sequence). In DNA form, the CDR3 reads TGCAGTGCTCCCCGGGCTAGCGGGAGGTACGAGCAGTACTTC. Translated, it gives CSAPRASGRYEQYF.

The chain couples TRBV12-3 or TRBV12-4 to TRBJ2-2; 7 positions match TRBD1. V trimming: 7 bases; J trimming: 4 bases; junction bases outside the gene matches: 9. This CDR3 has 15 residues. CDR3 loop: CASTNRQGVTGELFF. As DNA, the CDR3 is TGTGCCAGCACCAACCGACAGGGTGTCACCGGGGAGCTGTTTTTT.

In its sample, this clonotype was seen many times. The chain carries TRBV15 and TRBJ2-7; a possible D gene is TRBD1 (6 bases). The CDR3 covers 15 residues. V shed 0 bases and J shed 7 bases, with 16 bases lying between them. CDR1 is LNHNV and CDR2 is YYDKDF in the germline V gene (reference sequence). The CDR3 nucleotides are TGTGCCACCAGCAGAGATCCAGGGGAAGCCTTTGAGCAGTACTTC. Amino acids: CATSRDPGEAFEQYF.

The sample holds many counts of this clonotype. V and J are TRBV9 and TRBJ2-7; perhaps TRBD2 as D (7 bases). Trimming pared 1 base from V and 6 bases from J, leaving 23 bases between. The germline V gene encodes CDR1 SGDLS and CDR2 YYNGEE. The CDR3 is 17 residues long. The CDR3 reads CASSVSGGRGADSEQYF. CDR3 sequence (DNA): TGTGCCAGCAGCGTATCGGGGGGAAGGGGGGCCGACTCCGAGCAGTACTTC.

The gene calls are TRBV27 and TRBJ2-1; weak D call: TRBD2 (5 bases). Between the trimmed V and J ends, which lost 4 bases and 5 bases, there was a span of 18 bases. Germline V gene lookup returns CDR1 MNHEY and CDR2 SMNVEV (reference sequence). The CDR3 covers 16 residues. The CDR3 DNA is TGTGCCAGCAGTTCACTAACTAGTACACTAGACAATGAGCAGTTCTTC. Protein product: CASSSLTSTLDNEQFF.

The J gene is TRBJ2-5, the V gene TRBV30, with 7 bases matching TRBD2. The CDR3 has 13 amino acids. V was pared by 5 bases and J by 5 bases, with 8 bases of the junction left unmatched. Germline V gene lookup returns CDR1 GTSNPN and CDR2 SVGIG (reference sequence). Here the CDR3 reads CAWGGGRGETQYF. DNA of the CDR3: TGTGCCTGGGGGGGGGGGAGAGGGGAGACCCAGTACTTC.

This clonotype came up once. A much larger clone differs from this one at a single base, so this may be a read error. Lacking the conserved final phenylalanine or tryptophan, this CDR3 likely reflects a read error. In DNA, the CDR3 is TGTGCCAGCAGCCCATCACCCGGGAGAGCCTACGAGCAGTACTCC. This encodes CASSPSPGRAYEQYS. The chain combines TRBV28 with TRBJ2-7; D is perhaps TRBD2 (6 bases). This CDR3 has 15 residues. Germline V gene data show CDR1 as MDHEN and CDR2 as SYDVKM. The V gene lost 6 bases and the J gene lost 2 bases, with 17 bases spanning the gap.

This clonotype was detected ten times or more. V and J are TRBV5-6 and TRBJ2-7; the D is unclear. CDR3 length: 13 amino acids. Looked up from germline, CDR1 is SGHDT and CDR2 is YYEEEE. The V end was cut by 0 bases, the J end by 0 bases, with 4 bases between. The CDR3 bases are TGTGCCAGCAGCTTGGGCTACTCCTACGAGCAGTACTTC. Protein sequence: CASSLGYSYEQYF.

This clonotype has ten or more counts. The rearrangement uses TRBV6-1 and TRBJ1-3, with D unclear. V lost 2 bases to trimming and J lost 0 bases, with 8 bases between them. CDR1 MNHNS and CDR2 SASEGT come from the germline V gene. The CDR3 is 15 amino acids. DNA for the CDR3: TGTGCCAGCAGTGAATCACCATACTCTGGAAACACCATATATTTT. It yields the protein CASSESPYSGNTIYF.

This clonotype appeared many times. The CDR3 region has the DNA TGTGCCAGCATCCAGGGGGCGGGATCACCCCTCCACTTT. Protein: CASIQGAGSPLHF. This chain uses TRBV2 with TRBJ1-6; TRBD1 aligns across 8 bases. V shed 7 bases and J 10 bases; nucleotides not matched to a gene: 6. This CDR3 region has 13 residues. Per germline, CDR1 SNHLY and CDR2 FYNNEI. The full variable domain, in which reference TRBV2 and TRBJ1-6 provide the parts outside the CDR3, is EPEVTQTPSHQVTQMGQEVILRCVPISNHLYFYWYRQILGQKVEFLVSFYNNEISEKSEIFDDQFSVERPDGSNFTLKIRSTKLEDSAMYFCASIQGAGSPLHFGNGTRLTVT.